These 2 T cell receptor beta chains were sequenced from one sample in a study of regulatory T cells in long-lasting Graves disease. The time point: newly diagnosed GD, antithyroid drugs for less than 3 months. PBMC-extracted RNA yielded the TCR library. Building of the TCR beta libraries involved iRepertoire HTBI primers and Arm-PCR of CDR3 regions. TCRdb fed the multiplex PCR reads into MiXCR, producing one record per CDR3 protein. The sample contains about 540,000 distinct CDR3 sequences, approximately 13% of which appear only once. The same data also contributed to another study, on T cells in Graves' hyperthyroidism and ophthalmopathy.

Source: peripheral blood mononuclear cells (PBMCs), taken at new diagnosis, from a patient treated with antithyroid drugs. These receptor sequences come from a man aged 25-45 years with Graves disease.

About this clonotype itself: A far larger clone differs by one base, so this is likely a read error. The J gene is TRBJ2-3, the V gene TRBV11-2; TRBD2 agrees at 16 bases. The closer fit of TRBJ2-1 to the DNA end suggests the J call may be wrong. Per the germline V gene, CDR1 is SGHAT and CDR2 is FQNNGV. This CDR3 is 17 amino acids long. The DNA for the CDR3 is TGTGCCAGCAGCCCGGGACTAGCGGGAGGGACGGGAGAGGGGCAGTTCTTC. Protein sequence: CASSPGLAGGTGEGQFF.

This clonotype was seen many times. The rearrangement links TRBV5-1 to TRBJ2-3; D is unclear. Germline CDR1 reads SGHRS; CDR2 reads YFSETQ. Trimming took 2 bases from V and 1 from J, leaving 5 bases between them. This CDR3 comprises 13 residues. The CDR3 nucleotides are TGCGCCAGCAGCTTTTTGGGCACAGATACGCAGTATTTT. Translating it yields CASSFLGTDTQYF. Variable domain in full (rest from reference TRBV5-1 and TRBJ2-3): KAGVTQTPRYLIKTRGQQVTLSCSPISGHRSVSWYQQTPGQGLQFLFEYFSETQRNKGNFPGRFSGRQFSNSRSEMNVSTLELGDSALYLCASSFLGTDTQYFGPGTRLTVL.